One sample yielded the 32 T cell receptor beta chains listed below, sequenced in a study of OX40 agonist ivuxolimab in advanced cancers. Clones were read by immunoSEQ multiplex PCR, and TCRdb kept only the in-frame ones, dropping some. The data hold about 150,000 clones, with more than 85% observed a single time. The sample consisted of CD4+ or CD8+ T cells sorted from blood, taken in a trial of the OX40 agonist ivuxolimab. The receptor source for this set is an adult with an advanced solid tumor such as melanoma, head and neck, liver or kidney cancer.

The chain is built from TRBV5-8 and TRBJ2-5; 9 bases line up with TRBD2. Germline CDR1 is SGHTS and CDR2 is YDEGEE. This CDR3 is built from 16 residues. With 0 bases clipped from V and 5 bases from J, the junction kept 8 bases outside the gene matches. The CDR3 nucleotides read TGTGCCAGCAGCTTGGCCTGGCGGGGGGGCTCCGAGACCCAGTACTTC. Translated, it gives CASSLAWRGGSETQYF. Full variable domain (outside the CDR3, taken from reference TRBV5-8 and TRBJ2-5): EAGVTQSPTHLIKTRGQQATLRCSPISGHTSVYWYQQALGLGLQFLLWYDEGEERNRGNFPPRFSGRQFPNYSSELNVNALELEDSALYLCASSLAWRGGSETQYFGPGTRLLVL.

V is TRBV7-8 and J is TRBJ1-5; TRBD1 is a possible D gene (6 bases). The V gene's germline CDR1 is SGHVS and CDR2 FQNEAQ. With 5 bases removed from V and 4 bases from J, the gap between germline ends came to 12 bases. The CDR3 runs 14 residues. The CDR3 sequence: CASSKDSLNQPQHF. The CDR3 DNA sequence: TGTGCCAGCAGCAAGGACAGTTTAAATCAGCCCCAGCATTTT.

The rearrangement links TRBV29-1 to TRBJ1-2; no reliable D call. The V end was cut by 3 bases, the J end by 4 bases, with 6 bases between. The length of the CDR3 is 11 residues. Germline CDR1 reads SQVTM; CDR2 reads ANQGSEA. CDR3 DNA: TGCAGCGTTGAGGGTTCCTATGGCTACACCTTC. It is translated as CSVEGSYGYTF.

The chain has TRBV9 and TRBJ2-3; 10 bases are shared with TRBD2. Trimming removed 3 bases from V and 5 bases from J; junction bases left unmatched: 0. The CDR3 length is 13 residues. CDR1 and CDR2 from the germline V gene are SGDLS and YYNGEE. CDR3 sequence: CASSGTSGDTQYF. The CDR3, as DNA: TGTGCCAGCAGCGGGACTAGCGGAGATACGCAGTATTTT.

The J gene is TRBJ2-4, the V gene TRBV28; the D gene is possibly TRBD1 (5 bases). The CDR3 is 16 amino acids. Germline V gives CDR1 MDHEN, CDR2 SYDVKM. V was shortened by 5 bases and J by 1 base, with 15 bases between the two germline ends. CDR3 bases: TGTGCCAGCAGTCCCCCCGGCAGGGTGGCCAAAAACATTCAGTACTTC. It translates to CASSPPGRVAKNIQYF.

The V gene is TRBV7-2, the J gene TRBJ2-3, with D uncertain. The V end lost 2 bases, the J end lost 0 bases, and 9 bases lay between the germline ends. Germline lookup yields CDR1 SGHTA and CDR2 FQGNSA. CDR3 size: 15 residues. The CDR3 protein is CASSLRLPSTDTQYF. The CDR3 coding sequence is TGTGCCAGCAGCTTAAGACTGCCTAGCACAGATACGCAGTATTTT.

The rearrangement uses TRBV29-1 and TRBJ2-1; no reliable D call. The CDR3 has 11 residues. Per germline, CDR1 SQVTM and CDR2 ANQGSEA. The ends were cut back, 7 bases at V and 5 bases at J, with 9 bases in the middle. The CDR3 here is CSAMTHNEQFF. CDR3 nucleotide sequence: TGCAGCGCAATGACTCACAATGAGCAGTTCTTC.

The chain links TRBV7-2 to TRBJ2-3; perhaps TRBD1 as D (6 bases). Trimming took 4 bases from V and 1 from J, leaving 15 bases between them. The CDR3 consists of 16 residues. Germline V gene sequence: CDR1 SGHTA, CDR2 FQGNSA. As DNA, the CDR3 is TGTGCCAGCAGCTCGCACAGGGTCGGAGGCACAGATACGCAGTATTTT. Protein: CASSSHRVGGTDTQYF.

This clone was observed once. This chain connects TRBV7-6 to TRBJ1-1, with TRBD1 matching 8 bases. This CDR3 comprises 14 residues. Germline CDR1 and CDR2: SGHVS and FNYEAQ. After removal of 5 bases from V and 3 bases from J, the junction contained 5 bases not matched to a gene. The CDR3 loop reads CASSIDRGYTEAFF. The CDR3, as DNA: TGTGCCAGCAGCATCGACAGGGGCTACACTGAAGCTTTCTTT.

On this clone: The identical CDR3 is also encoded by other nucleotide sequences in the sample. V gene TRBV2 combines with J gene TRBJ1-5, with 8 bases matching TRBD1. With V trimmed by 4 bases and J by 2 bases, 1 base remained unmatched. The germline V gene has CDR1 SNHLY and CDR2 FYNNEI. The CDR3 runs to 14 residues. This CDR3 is CASSATGGNQPQHF. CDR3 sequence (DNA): TGTGCCAGCAGTGCGACAGGGGGCAATCAGCCCCAGCATTTT.

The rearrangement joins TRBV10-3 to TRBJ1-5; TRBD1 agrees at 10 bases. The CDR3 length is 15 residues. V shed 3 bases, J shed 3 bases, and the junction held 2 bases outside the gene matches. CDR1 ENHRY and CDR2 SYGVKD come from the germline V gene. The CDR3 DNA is TGTGCCATCAGTGACGACAGGGGGCCCAATCAGCCCCAGCATTTT. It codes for CAISDDRGPNQPQHF.

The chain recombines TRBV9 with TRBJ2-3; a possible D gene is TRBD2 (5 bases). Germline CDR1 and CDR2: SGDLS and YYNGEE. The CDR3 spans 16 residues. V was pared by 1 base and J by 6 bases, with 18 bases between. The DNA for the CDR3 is TGTGCCAGCAGCGTAAGTGGCCCCGCTCCGGGGGATACGCAGTATTTT. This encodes CASSVSGPAPGDTQYF.

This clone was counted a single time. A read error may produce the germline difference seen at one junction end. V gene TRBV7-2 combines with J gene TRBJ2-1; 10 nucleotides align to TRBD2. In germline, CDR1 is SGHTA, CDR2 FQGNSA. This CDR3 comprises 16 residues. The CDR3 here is CASSPGLAAFYSEQFF. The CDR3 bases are TGTGCCAGCAGCCCTGGACTAGCGGCGTTTTACAGTGAGCAGTTCTTC.

CDR3 bases: TGTGCCAGCAGTTACGGCGGGATGGTCTACAATGAGCAGTTCTTC. Protein sequence: CASSYGGMVYNEQFF. This sequence joins TRBV6-5 and TRBJ2-1, with TRBD2 as a possible D gene (6 bases). The ends were cut back, 2 bases at V and 3 bases at J, with 11 bases in the middle. The CDR3 contains 15 residues. CDR1 is MNHEY and CDR2 is SVGAGI in the germline V gene.

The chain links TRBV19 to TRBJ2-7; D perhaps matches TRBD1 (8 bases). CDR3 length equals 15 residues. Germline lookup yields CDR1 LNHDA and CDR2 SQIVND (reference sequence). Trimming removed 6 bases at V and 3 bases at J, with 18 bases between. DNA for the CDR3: TGTGCCAGTAGCACGACAGGGGAGGGATACTACGAGCAGTACTTC. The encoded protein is CASSTTGEGYYEQYF.

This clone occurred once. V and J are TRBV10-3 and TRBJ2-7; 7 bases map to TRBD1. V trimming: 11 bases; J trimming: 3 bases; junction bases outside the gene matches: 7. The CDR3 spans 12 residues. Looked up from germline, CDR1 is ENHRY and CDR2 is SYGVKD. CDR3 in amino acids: CAVGQVYYEQYF. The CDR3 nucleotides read TGTGCCGTCGGACAGGTATACTACGAGCAGTACTTC.

The CDR3: CASSYYGTSYEQYF. The CDR3 nucleotides are TGTGCCAGCAGTTACTACGGGACTTCCTACGAGCAGTACTTC. J is TRBJ2-7 and V is TRBV6-5, with D possibly matching TRBD2 (6 bases). Germline lookup yields CDR1 MNHEY and CDR2 SVGAGI. The CDR3 extends over 14 amino acids. The V and J ends lost 1 base and 1 base respectively, with 8 bases between them.

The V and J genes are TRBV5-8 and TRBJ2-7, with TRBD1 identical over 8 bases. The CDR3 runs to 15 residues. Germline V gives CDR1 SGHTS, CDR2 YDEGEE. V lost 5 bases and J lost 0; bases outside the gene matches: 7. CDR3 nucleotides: TGTGCCAGCAGACTCGGACAGGGAACCTCCTACGAGCAGTACTTC. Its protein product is CASRLGQGTSYEQYF. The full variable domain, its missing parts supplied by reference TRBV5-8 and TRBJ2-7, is EAGVTQSPTHLIKTRGQQATLRCSPISGHTSVYWYQQALGLGLQFLLWYDEGEERNRGNFPPRFSGRQFPNYSSELNVNALELEDSALYLCASRLGQGTSYEQYFGPGTRLTVT.

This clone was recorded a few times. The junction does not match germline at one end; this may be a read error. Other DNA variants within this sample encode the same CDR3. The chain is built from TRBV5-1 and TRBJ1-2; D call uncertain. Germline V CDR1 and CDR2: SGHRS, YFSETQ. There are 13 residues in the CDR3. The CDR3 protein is CASSLEESGGYTF. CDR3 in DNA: TGCGCTAGCAGCTTGGAGGAATCTGGCGGCTACACCTTC.

As DNA, the CDR3 is TGTGCCAGCAGCTTAGTCCCTCTCGCAGGGGGCTCGAGTGAAAAACTGTTTTTT. This codes for CASSLVPLAGGSSEKLFF. The chain employs TRBV11-2 and TRBJ1-4; TRBD1 matches at 8 bases. The germline V gene encodes CDR1 SGHAT and CDR2 FQNNGV. Trimming cost V 1 base and J 7 bases; bases outside gene matches: 14. The CDR3 spans 18 residues.

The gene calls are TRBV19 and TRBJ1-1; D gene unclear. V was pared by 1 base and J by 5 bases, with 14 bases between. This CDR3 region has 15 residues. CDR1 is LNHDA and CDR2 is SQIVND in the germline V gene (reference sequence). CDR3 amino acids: CASSIAPGTNTEAFF. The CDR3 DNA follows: TGTGCCAGTAGTATAGCACCGGGAACAAATACTGAAGCTTTCTTT.

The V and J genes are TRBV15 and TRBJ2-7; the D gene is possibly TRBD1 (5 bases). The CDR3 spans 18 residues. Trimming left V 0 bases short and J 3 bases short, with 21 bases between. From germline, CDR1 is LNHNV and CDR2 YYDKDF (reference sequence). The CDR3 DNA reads TGTGCCACCAGCAGAGACTTCCTCCGGGTAGGGGCCTTCTACGAGCAGTACTTC. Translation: CATSRDFLRVGAFYEQYF. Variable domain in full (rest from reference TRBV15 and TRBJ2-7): DAMVIQNPRYQVTQFGKPVTLSCSQTLNHNVMYWYQQKSSQAPKLLFHYYDKDFNNEADTPDNFQSRRPNTSFCFLDIRSPGLGDTAMYLCATSRDFLRVGAFYEQYFGPGTRLTVT.

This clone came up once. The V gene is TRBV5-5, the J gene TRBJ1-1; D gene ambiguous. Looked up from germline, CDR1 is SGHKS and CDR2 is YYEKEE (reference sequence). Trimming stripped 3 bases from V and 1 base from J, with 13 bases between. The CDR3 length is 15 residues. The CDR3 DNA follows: TGTGCCAGCAGCTCGGTGGGTCGCAGGAACACTGAAGCTTTCTTT. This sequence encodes CASSSVGRRNTEAFF.

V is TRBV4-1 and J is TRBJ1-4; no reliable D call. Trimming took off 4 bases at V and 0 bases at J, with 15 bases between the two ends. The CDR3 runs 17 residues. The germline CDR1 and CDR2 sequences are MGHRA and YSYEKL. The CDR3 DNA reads TGCGCCAGCAGCCCTTTGAACTTAGTTCCAACTAATGAAAAACTGTTTTTT. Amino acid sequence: CASSPLNLVPTNEKLFF.

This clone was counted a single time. DNA of the CDR3: TGTGCCAGCAGTACCCCCCAGCACACTGAAGCTTTCTTT. Protein product: CASSTPQHTEAFF. V usage is TRBV6-5 and J usage is TRBJ1-1; no definite D call. This CDR3 has 13 residues. Germline V gene lookup returns CDR1 MNHEY and CDR2 SVGAGI. V was cut by 5 bases and J by 3 bases, with 10 bases left in between.

CDR3 sequence reads: CASSSEGRNEKLFF. The CDR3 DNA reads TGCGCCAGCAGCTCTGAGGGGCGGAATGAAAAACTGTTTTTT. V is TRBV5-1 and J is TRBJ1-4; tentatively, D is TRBD1 (5 bases). CDR1 is SGHRS, CDR2 YFSETQ, per germline. The V and J ends lost 3 bases and 5 bases respectively, with 11 bases between them. CDR3 length equals 14 residues.

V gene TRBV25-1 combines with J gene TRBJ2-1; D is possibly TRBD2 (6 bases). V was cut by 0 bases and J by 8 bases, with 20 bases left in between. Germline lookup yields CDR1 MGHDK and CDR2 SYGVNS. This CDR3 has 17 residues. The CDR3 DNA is TGTGCCAGCAGTGAATATCCGGGAGCCGGTTCGTTGGATGAGCAGTTCTTC. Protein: CASSEYPGAGSLDEQFF. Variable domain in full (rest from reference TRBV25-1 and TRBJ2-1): EADIYQTPRYLVIGTGKKITLECSQTMGHDKMYWYQQDPGMELHLIHYSYGVNSTEKGDLSSESTVSRIRTEHFPLTLESARPSHTSQYLCASSEYPGAGSLDEQFFGPGTRLTVL.

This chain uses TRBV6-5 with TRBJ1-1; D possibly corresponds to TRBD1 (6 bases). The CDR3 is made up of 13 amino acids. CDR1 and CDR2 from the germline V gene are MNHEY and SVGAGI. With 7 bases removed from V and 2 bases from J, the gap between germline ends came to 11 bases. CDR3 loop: CASIKTGNTEAFF. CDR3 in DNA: TGTGCCAGCATTAAGACAGGTAACACTGAAGCTTTCTTT.

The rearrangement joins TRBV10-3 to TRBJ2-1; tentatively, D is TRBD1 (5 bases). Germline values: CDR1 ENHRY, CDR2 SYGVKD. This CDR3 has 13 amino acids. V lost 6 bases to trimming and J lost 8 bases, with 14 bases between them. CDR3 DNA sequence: TGTGCCATCAGAGCGCCAGGGTCTTATGAGCAGTTCTTC. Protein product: CAIRAPGSYEQFF.

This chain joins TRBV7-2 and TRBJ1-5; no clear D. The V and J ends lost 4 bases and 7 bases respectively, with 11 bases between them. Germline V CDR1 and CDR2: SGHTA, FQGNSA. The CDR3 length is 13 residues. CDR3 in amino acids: CASSWTAEQPQHF. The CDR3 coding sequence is TGTGCCAGCAGCTGGACGGCAGAGCAGCCCCAGCATTTT.

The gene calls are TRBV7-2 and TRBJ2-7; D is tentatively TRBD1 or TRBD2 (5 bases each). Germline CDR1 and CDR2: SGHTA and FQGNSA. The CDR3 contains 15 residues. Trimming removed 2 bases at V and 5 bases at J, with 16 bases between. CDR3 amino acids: CASSLSTGRGNEQYF. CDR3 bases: TGTGCCAGCAGCTTAAGCACGGGAAGGGGCAACGAGCAGTACTTC.

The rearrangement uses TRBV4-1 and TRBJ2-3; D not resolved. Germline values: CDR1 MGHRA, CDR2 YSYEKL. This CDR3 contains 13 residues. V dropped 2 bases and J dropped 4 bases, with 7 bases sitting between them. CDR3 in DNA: TGCGCCAGCAGCCAACCTATAGCAGATACGCAGTATTTT. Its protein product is CASSQPIADTQYF.